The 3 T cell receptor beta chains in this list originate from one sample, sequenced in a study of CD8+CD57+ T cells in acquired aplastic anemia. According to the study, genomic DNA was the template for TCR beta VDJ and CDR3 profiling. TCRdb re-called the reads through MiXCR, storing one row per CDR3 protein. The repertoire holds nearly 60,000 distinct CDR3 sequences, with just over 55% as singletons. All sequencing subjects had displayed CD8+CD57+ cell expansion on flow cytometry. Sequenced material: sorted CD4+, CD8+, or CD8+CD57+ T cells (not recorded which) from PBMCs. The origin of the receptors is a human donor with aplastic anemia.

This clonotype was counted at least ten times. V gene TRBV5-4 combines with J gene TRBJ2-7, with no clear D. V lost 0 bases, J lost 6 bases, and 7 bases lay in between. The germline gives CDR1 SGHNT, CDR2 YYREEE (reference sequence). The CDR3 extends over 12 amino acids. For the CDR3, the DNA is TGTGCCAGCAGCTTGGGCTTAGGCGAGCAGTACTTC. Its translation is CASSLGLGEQYF.

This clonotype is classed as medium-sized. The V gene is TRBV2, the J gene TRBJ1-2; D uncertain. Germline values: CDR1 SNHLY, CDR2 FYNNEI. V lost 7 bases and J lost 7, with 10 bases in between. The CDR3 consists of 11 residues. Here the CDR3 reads CASNLDRGYTF. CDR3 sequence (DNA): TGTGCCAGCAACCTGGACCGTGGCTACACCTTC. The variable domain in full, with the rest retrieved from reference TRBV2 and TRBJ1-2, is EPEVTQTPSHQVTQMGQEVILRCVPISNHLYFYWYRQILGQKVEFLVSFYNNEISEKSEIFDDQFSVERPDGSNFTLKIRSTKLEDSAMYFCASNLDRGYTFGSGTRLTVV.

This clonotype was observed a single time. The CDR3 bases are TGCAGCGTTGAAGGAGGGACTCCGTACGAGCAGTACTTC. Its translation is CSVEGGTPYEQYF. V is TRBV29-1 and J is TRBJ2-7, with D tentatively TRBD2 (6 bases). Germline V CDR1 and CDR2: SQVTM, ANQGSEA. Trimming left V 1 base short and J 4 bases short, with 11 bases between. The CDR3 has 13 amino acids.